Listed below are T cell receptor beta chains from one sample, sequenced in a study of T cells in localized non-small cell lung cancer. Some clones are missing from TCRdb's copy, which holds only in-frame ones; the method was immunoSEQ multiplex PCR. The profile covers approximately 83,000 clones, with 88% appearing a single time and roughly 19% taken by the ten largest. This material consisted of peripheral blood, taken before any cancer treatment. The origin of the receptors is a woman between 35 and 75 years old with stage I squamous cell lung carcinoma. The CDR3 runs from the conserved cysteine through the conserved F or W. The order of the fields is D gene, J gene, V gene, clone size, CDR3 DNA, CDR3 protein. D genes are given only for firm matches. Expanded clones are given a class, and other clones once, few, many or no size at all.

. | TRBJ1-5 | TRBV2 | . | TGTGCTCTTCACTGGGCAGCCCTCTACTTAAATCAGCCCCAGCATTTT | CALHWAALYLNQPQHF
. | TRBJ2-3 | TRBV4-2 | . | TGTGCCAGCAGCCAAGTACAGAAAGGACCCTCTCAGTATTTT | CASSQVQKGPSQYF
. | TRBJ1-1 | TRBV11-2 | . | TGTGCCAGCAGCTTAGATCCGGGGACACGAGCTGAAGCTTTCTTT | CASSLDPGTRAEAFF
TRBD1 | TRBJ1-2 | TRBV5-1 | . | TGCGCCAGCCGCTCGGGACAGGGAATCAACTATGGCTACACCTTC | CASRSGQGINYGYTF
. | TRBJ1-2 | TRBV7-3 | . | TGTGCCAGCAGCCCTAGGGCCCGCGCCAGCTACTATGGCTACACCTTC | CASSPRARASYYGYTF
. | TRBJ2-7 | TRBV6-5 | . | TGTGCCAGCGGTTCCTACGAGCAGTACTTC | CASGSYEQYF
. | TRBJ2-3 | TRBV7-3 | once | TGTGCCAGCAGCTTAGGGGGACTTAGCACAGATACGCAGTATTTT | CASSLGGLSTDTQYF
TRBD1 | TRBJ1-2 | TRBV30 | . | TGTGCCTGGAGTGTACGAACGGGGACAGGGCGCGGCTACACCTTC | CAWSVRTGTGRGYTF
. | TRBJ2-1 | TRBV9 | . | TGTGCCAGCAGCGGCCGGGACTCAGCCTACAATGAGCAGTTCTTC | CASSGRDSAYNEQFF
. | TRBJ2-5 | TRBV7-2 | . | TGTGCCAGCAGCTTAGTAGAGGGGGGGATGTTTCAGTACTTC | CASSLVEGGMFQYF
. | TRBJ1-1 | TRBV5-1 | . | TGCGCCAGCAGCTTGGGGTCATCGGGGACTGAAGCTTTCTTT | CASSLGSSGTEAFF
TRBD2 | TRBJ2-5 | TRBV5-6 | few | TGTGCCAGCACGTTCTTACCGGGACTAGCGGGGGGAGATCAAGAGACCCAGTACTTC | CASTFLPGLAGGDQETQYF
. | TRBJ2-6 | TRBV28 | . | TGTGCCAGCAGTTTAGGGGGCGGACGCTCTGGGGCCAACGTCCTGACTTTC | CASSLGGGRSGANVLTF
. | TRBJ1-1 | TRBV7-3 | . | TGTGCCAGCAGCTCGGTAGGAGGGGCGACTGAAGCTTTCTTT | CASSSVGGATEAFF
. | TRBJ1-1 | TRBV7-3 | . | TGTGCCAGCAGCTTAGAGGGTCAGGGAGGCACTGAAGCTTTCTTT | CASSLEGQGGTEAFF
TRBD1 | TRBJ1-6 | TRBV7-9 | . | TGTGCCAGCAGCTCGTCCCGGGACAGGGAGAGTAATTCACCCCTCCACTTT | CASSSSRDRESNSPLHF
TRBD1 | TRBJ1-2 | TRBV19 | . | TGTGCCAGTAGTTCCGGGACAGGGGGTTGGATCGCCTATGGCTACACCTTC | CASSSGTGGWIAYGYTF
. | TRBJ2-1 | TRBV30 | . | TGTGCCTGGAGGGGCCCCAATGAGCAGTTCTTC | CAWRGPNEQFF
. | TRBJ1-2 | TRBV11-3 | . | TGTGCCTACCAGGGGTACGTCTATGGCTACACCTTC | CAYQGYVYGYTF
. | TRBJ2-3 | TRBV7-6 | . | TGTGCCAGCAGCTTAGCTAGGGCAGATACGCAGTATTTT | CASSLARADTQYF
TRBD2 | TRBJ2-3 | TRBV7-3 | . | TGTGCCAGCAGCTTAAATAGCGGGGGGGCAGCAGATACGCAGTATTTT | CASSLNSGGAADTQYF
TRBD1 | TRBJ1-4 | TRBV9 | . | TGTGCCAGCAGCGCCGGGCCGATGACAGGGGGCGGTGAAAAACTGTTTTTT | CASSAGPMTGGGEKLFF
. | TRBJ1-5 | TRBV10-2 | . | TGCGCCAGCAGTGAGCATGAATGGCAGGATAGCAATCAGCCCCAGCATTTT | CASSEHEWQDSNQPQHF
. | TRBJ2-5 | TRBV11-1 | once | TGTGCCAGCAGCTTAGGGAGTGGGAGGACCCAGTACTTC | CASSLGSGRTQYF
. | TRBJ2-5 | TRBV6-5 | . | TGTGCCAGCCGGACAGTTTCGGAGACCCAGTACTTC | CASRTVSETQYF
TRBD1 | TRBJ1-4 | TRBV15 | . | TGTGCCACCAGCAGAACGACAGGGGAAGGAGAAAAACTGTTTTTT | CATSRTTGEGEKLFF
TRBD1 | TRBJ2-2 | TRBV9 | . | TGTGCCAGCAGCGTAACAGGGGGTGTCACCGGGGAGCTGTTTTTT | CASSVTGGVTGELFF
TRBD2 | TRBJ2-5 | TRBV4-1 | once | TGCGCCAGCAGCCGAACTAGCGGGGCGGAGACCCAGTACTTC | CASSRTSGAETQYF
TRBD2 | TRBJ2-5 | TRBV5-1 | . | TGCGCCAGCAGCTTGGAGGGACTAGCGGGGAGCGGGGGGACCCAGTACTTC | CASSLEGLAGSGGTQYF
. | TRBJ1-1 | TRBV19 | few | TGTGCCAGTAGTTCCCCCCCGGGAGTAGAATGGAACACTGAAGCTTTCTTT | CASSSPPGVEWNTEAFF
. | TRBJ1-6 | TRBV25-1 | . | TGTGCCAGCAGCCGAGGGAGCTCCTATAATTCACCCCTCCACTTT | CASSRGSSYNSPLHF
. | TRBJ1-1 | TRBV5-1 | . | TGCGCCAGCAGCTGGGTGGGGAAAGACACTGAAGCTTTCTTT | CASSWVGKDTEAFF
. | TRBJ2-2 | TRBV30 | . | TGTGCCTGGAGTGTTGCGGGGGAGCTGTTTTTT | CAWSVAGELFF
. | TRBJ1-6 | TRBV6-5 | few | TGTGCCAGCAGTTACTCGTACCCGGGGAATTCACCCCTCCACTTT | CASSYSYPGNSPLHF
. | TRBJ1-1 | TRBV7-2 | . | TGTGCCAGCAGCTTAGGGGGGCAGAGCACTGAAGCTTTCTTT | CASSLGGQSTEAFF
TRBD1 | TRBJ2-2 | TRBV19 | . | TGTGCCAGTAGAGAGTCCGGGACAGGACACACCGGGGAGCTGTTTTTT | CASRESGTGHTGELFF
. | TRBJ1-1 | TRBV30 | . | TGTGCCTGGAGTGCAGGGGTGAACACTGAAGCTTTCTTT | CAWSAGVNTEAFF
TRBD1 | TRBJ1-2 | TRBV9 | . | TGTGCCAGCAGCGTAGACACAGGGGGCTATGGCTACACCTTC | CASSVDTGGYGYTF
TRBD1 | TRBJ1-2 | TRBV30 | . | TGTGCCTCGACTCCACAGGGGGCAGGGTATGGCTACACCTTC | CASTPQGAGYGYTF
. | TRBJ2-3 | TRBV11-3 | once | TGTGCCAGCAGCCGCGGGGAGGTCACAGATACGCAGTATTTT | CASSRGEVTDTQYF
TRBD1 | TRBJ1-2 | TRBV10-3 | . | TGTGCCATCAGTGTGGGACAGGGGGCTTATGGCTACACCTTC | CAISVGQGAYGYTF
. | TRBJ2-7 | TRBV29-1 | . | TGCAGCGTTGAATTGAACAGGGCAGCGCACGAGCAGTACTTC | CSVELNRAAHEQYF
TRBD2 | TRBJ2-3 | TRBV6-4 | . | TGTGCCAGCAGCCGGGACTACTCGACAGATACGCAGTATTTT | CASSRDYSTDTQYF
. | TRBJ1-5 | TRBV11-2 | . | TGTGCCAGCAGCTTAGATCATGGGACCTATCAGCCCCAGCATTTT | CASSLDHGTYQPQHF
. | TRBJ1-6 | TRBV5-3 | once | TGTGCCAGAAGCTTCTGGAGGTTCGGGGTCGGTTCACCCCTCCACTTT | CARSFWRFGVGSPLHF
TRBD1 | TRBJ1-6 | TRBV5-1 | . | TGCGCCAGCAGCTGGGACAGGGAGGTATTAGGCTCACCCCTCCACTTT | CASSWDREVLGSPLHF
. | TRBJ2-5 | TRBV21-1 | . | TGTGCCAGCAGCATCATCACCGGGACTAGGCTTCAAGAGACCCAGTACTTC | CASSIITGTRLQETQYF
. | TRBJ2-3 | TRBV2 | . | TGTGCCAGCTACGAACTAGCAGATACGCAGTATTTT | CASYELADTQYF
. | TRBJ2-1 | TRBV5-1 | . | TGCGCCAGCAGCTCCGGATACAATGAGCAGTTCTTC | CASSSGYNEQFF
. | TRBJ2-1 | TRBV5-1 | . | TGCGCCAGCAGCTTGGAAGAGCGCGGTGGTGAGCAGTTCTTC | CASSLEERGGEQFF
. | TRBJ1-5 | TRBV19 | few | TGTGCCAGTAGTAGAGGACGAGGAGCTAATCAGCCCCAGCATTTT | CASSRGRGANQPQHF
TRBD2 | TRBJ2-5 | TRBV7-3 | few | TGTGCCAGCAGCCCGGGGACTACGCGCTTACAAGAGACCCAGTACTTC | CASSPGTTRLQETQYF
TRBD1 | TRBJ2-3 | TRBV18 | . | TGTGCCAGCTCGTCGGACAGGGGTGCGCAGTATTTT | CASSSDRGAQYF
. | TRBJ1-5 | TRBV19 | . | TGTGCCAGTAACGTGGTCTACACGGGGGGTAGCAATCAGCCCCAGCATTTT | CASNVVYTGGSNQPQHF
. | TRBJ2-7 | TRBV19 | . | TGTGCCAGTAGTATAGCACGGGGTTCGGACTACGAGCAGTACTTC | CASSIARGSDYEQYF